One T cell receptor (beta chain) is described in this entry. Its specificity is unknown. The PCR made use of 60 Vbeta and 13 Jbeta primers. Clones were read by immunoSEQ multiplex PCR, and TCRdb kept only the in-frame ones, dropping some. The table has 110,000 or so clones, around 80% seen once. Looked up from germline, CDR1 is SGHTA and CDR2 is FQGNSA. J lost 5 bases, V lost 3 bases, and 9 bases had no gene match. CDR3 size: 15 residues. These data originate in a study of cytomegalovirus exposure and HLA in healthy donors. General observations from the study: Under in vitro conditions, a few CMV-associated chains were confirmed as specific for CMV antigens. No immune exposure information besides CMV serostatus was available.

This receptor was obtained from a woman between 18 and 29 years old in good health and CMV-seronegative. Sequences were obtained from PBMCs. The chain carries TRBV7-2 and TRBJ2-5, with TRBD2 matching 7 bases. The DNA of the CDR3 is TGTGCCAGCAGCTTCTTCTCGGGGGAGGGGGAGACCCAGTACTTC. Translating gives CASSFFSGEGETQYF.